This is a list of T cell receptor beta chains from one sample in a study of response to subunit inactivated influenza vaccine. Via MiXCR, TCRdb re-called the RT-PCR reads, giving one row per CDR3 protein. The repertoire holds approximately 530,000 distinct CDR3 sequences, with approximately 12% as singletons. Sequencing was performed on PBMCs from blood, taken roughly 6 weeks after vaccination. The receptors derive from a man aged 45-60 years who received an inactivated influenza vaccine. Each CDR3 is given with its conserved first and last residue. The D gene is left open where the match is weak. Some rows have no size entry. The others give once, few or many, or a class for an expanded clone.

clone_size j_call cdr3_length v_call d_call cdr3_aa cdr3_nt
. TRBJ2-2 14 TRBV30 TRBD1 CAWSVGQGTGELFF TGTGCCTGGAGTGTAGGACAGGGCACCGGGGAGCTGTTTTTT
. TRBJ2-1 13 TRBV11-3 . CASSLGDSYEQFF TGTGCCAGCAGCTTAGGCGACTCGTATGAGCAGTTCTTC
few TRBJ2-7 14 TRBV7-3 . CASSLTGDPYEQYF TGTGCCAGCAGCTTAACCGGGGACCCCTACGAGCAGTACTTC
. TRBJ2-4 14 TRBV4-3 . CASSQEGRSNIQYF TGCGCCAGCAGCCAGGAGGGTCGATCAAACATTCAGTACTTC
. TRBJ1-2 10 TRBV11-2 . CATSSYGYTF TGTGCCACTTCGTCATATGGCTACACCTTC
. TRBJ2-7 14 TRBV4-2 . CASSQVEPGSEQYF TGTGCCAGCAGCCAAGTTGAACCAGGGTCCGAGCAGTACTTC
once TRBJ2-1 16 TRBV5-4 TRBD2 CASSSFTSGGAGEQFF TGTGCCAGCAGCTCCTTTACTAGCGGGGGGGCGGGTGAGCAGTTCTTC
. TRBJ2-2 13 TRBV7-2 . CASSLRGSWELFF TGTGCCAGCAGCTTGAGGGGTAGCTGGGAGCTGTTTTTT
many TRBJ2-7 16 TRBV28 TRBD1 CASSPESWTGAGGQYF TGTGCCAGCAGCCCAGAAAGTTGGACAGGGGCTGGTGGGCAGTACTTC
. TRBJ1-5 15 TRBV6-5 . CASSYSRALNQPQHF TGTGCCAGCAGTTACTCGAGGGCCCTCAATCAGCCCCAGCATTTT
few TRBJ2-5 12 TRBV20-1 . CSASPAGETQYF TGCAGTGCTAGCCCCGCTGGAGAGACCCAGTACTTC
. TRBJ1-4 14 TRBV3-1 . CASSQGYVGEKLFF TGTGCCAGCAGCCAAGGTTATGTGGGGGAAAAACTGTTTTTT
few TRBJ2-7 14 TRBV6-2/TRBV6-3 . CASNPTAGPYEQYF TGTGCCAGCAACCCTACGGCAGGGCCCTACGAGCAGTACTTC
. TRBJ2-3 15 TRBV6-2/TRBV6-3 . CASSRLESGTDTQYF TGTGCCAGCAGCCGACTAGAGAGCGGCACAGATACGCAGTATTTT